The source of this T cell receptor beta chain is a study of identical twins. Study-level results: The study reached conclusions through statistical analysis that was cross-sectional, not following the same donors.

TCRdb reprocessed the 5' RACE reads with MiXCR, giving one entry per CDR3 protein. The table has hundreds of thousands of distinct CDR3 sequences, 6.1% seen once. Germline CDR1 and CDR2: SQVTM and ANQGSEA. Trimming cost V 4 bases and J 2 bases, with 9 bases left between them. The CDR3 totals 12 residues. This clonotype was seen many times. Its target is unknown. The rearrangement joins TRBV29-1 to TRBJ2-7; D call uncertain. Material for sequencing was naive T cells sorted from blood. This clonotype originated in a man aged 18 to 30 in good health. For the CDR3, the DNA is TGCAGCGTTGTAGGCGTTGCCTACGAGCAGTACTTC. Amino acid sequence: CSVVGVAYEQYF.